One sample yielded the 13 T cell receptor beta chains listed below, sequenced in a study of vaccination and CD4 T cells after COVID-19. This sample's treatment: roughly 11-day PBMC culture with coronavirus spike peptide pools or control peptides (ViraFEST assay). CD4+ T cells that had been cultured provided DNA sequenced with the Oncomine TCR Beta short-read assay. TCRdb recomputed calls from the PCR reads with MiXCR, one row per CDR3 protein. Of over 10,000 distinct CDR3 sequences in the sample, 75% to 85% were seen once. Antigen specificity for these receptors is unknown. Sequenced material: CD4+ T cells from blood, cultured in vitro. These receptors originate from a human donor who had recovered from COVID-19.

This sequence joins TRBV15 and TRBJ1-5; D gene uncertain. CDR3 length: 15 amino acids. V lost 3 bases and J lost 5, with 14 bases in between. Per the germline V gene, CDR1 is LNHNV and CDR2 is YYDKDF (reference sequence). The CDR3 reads CATSSPRHPYQPQHF. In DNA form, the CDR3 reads TGTGCCACCAGCAGCCCGAGGCACCCTTATCAGCCCCAGCATTTT.

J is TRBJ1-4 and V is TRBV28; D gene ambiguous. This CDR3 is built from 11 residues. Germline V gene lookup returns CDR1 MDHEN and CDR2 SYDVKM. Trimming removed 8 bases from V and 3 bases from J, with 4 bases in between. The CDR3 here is CASWSNEKLFF. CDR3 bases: TGTGCCAGCTGGTCTAATGAAAAACTGTTTTTT.

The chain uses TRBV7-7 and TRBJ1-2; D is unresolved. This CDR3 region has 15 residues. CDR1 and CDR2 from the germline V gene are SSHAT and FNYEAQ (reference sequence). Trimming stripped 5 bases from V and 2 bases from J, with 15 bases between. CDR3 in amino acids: CASSPQISMNYGYTF. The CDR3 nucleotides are TGTGCCAGCAGCCCTCAAATCTCGATGAACTATGGCTACACCTTC.

The CDR3 region is CASSLKPLVYGYTF. The CDR3 DNA sequence: TGTGCCAGCAGTTTAAAGCCGCTAGTCTATGGCTACACCTTC. V and J are TRBV27 and TRBJ1-2; D gene ambiguous. The V end lost 2 bases, the J end lost 4 bases, and 11 bases lay between the germline ends. The CDR3 runs to 14 residues. Germline V lookup: CDR1 MNHEY, CDR2 SMNVEV (reference sequence).

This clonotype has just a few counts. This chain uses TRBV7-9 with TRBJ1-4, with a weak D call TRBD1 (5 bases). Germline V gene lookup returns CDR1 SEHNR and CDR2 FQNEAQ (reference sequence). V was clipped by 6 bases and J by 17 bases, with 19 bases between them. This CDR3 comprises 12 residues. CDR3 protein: CASRGEGTANFF. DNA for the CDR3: TGTGCCAGCAGGGGTGAGGGGACCGCCAACTTTTTT.

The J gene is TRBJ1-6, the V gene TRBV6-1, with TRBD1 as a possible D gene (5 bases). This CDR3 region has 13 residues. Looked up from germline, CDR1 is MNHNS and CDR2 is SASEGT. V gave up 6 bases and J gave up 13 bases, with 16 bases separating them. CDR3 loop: CASRPDSQAPLHF. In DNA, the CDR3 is TGTGCCAGCAGACCCGACAGTCAGGCGCCCCTCCACTTT.

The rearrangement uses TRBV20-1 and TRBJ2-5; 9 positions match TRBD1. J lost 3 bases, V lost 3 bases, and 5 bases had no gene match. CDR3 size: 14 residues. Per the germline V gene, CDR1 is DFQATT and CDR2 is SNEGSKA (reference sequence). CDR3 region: CSASWTGVKETQYF. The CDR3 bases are TGCAGTGCTAGTTGGACAGGGGTAAAAGAGACCCAGTACTTC.

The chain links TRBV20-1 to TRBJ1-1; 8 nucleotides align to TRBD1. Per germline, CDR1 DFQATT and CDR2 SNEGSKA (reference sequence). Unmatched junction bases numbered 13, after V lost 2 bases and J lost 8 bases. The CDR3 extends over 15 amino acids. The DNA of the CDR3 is TGCAGTGCTAGACCCTTCAACAGGGGGATAGCCGAAGCTTTCTTT. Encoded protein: CSARPFNRGIAEAFF.

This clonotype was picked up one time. CDR3 region: CSASNAGGPGEQYF. The CDR3 DNA reads TGCAGTGCTAGCAATGCGGGAGGGCCGGGGGAGCAGTACTTC. This rearrangement joins TRBV20-1 to TRBJ2-7, with 9 positions matching TRBD2. Germline CDR1 and CDR2: DFQATT and SNEGSKA (reference sequence). The CDR3 has 14 residues. V was pared by 3 bases and J by 7 bases, with 10 bases of the junction left unmatched.

CDR3 nucleotides: TGTGCCAGCACCACAACTTACGAGCAGTACTTC. It specifies CASTTTYEQYF. The chain carries TRBV6-2 or TRBV6-3 and TRBJ2-7, with unresolved D. V was clipped by 7 bases and J by 4 bases, with 8 bases between them. The length of the CDR3 is 11 residues. Germline-derived CDR1 and CDR2 are MNHEY and SVGEGT.

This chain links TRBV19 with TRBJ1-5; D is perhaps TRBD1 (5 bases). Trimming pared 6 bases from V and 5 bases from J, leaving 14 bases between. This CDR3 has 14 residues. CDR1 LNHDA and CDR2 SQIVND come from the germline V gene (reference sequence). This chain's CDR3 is CASRPLGDYQPQHF. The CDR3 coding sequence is TGTGCCAGTAGACCTCTTGGGGACTATCAGCCCCAGCATTTT.

CDR3 sequence reads: CASTRGPQRTSSYNSPLHF. DNA for the CDR3: TGTGCCAGTACGAGGGGCCCACAACGCACCTCGTCCTATAATTCACCCCTCCACTTT. The V call is TRBV19, the J call TRBJ1-6; perhaps TRBD1 as D (5 bases). The germline V and J ends were trimmed by 7 bases and 1 base, with 23 bases remaining between them. The length of the CDR3 is 19 residues. Germline V gives CDR1 LNHDA, CDR2 SQIVND (reference sequence).

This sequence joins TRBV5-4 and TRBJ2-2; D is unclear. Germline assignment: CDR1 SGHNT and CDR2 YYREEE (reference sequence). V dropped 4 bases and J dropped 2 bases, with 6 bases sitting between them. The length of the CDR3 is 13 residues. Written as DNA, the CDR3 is TGTGCCAGCAGCCACACTAACACCGGGGAGCTGTTTTTT. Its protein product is CASSHTNTGELFF.